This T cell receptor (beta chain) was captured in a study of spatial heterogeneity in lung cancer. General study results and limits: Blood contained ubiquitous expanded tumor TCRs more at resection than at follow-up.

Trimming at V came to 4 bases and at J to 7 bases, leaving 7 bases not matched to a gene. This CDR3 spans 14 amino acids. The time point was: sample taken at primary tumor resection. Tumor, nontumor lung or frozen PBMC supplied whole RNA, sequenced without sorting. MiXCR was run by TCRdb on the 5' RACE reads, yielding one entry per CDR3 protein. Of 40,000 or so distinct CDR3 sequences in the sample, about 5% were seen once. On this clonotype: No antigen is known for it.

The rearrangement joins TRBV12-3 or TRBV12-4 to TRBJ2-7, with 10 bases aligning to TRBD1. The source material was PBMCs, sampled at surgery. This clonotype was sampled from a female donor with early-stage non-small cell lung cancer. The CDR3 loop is CASSSRQGAREQYF. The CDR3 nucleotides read TGTGCCAGCAGTTCTCGACAGGGGGCGCGAGAGCAGTACTTC.